What follows are 29 T cell receptor beta chains derived from one specimen sequenced in a study of TIL therapy for anti-PD-1-resistant metastatic lung cancer. This was the immunoSEQ v3 assay. The protocol was immunoSEQ multiplex PCR, while the TCRdb copy is restricted to in-frame clones and leaves out a portion. The sample lists around 50,000 clones; less than 75% were seen once. Time point denoted: pre-treatment sample, taken before nivolumab and TIL therapy. Sequences were derived from blood, sampled at baseline. The source of these receptors is a person between 30 and 80 years old with non-small cell lung cancer.

The chain recombines TRBV10-3 with TRBJ2-1; TRBD2 aligns across 8 bases. The V and J ends lost 5 bases and 3 bases, in that order; junction bases with no gene match: 9. CDR1 is ENHRY, CDR2 SYGVKD, per germline. The CDR3 is 16 amino acids. The CDR3 DNA reads TGTGCCATCAGTTCTCTGATTAGCGGGAACTACAATGAGCAGTTCTTC. Its protein product is CAISSLISGNYNEQFF.

The J gene is TRBJ2-1, the V gene TRBV7-2; TRBD2 matches at 7 bases. The CDR3 extends over 14 amino acids. From germline, CDR1 is SGHTA and CDR2 FQGNSA. The trim removed 5 bases at V and 8 bases at J, leaving 9 bases unmatched. The CDR3 DNA is TGTGCCAGCAGCCTCTTCTGGGAGGGTTATGAGCAGTTCTTC. Residues: CASSLFWEGYEQFF.

This clone showed up just once. The DNA of the CDR3 is TGCAGCGTCCGGGACAGGGTCGTAAGTTCCTACGAGCAGTACTTC. This translates into CSVRDRVVSSYEQYF. This sequence joins TRBV29-1 and TRBJ2-7; 9 bases map to TRBD1. The trim removed 6 bases at V and 1 base at J, leaving 10 bases unmatched. The CDR3 loop spans 15 amino acids. Germline values: CDR1 SQVTM, CDR2 ANQGSEA.

The chain employs TRBV5-5 and TRBJ1-1; tentative D call: TRBD1 (5 bases). The CDR3 spans 15 residues. V lost 1 base and J 8 bases, leaving 18 bases between the germline ends. Germline V gene lookup returns CDR1 SGHKS and CDR2 YYEKEE (reference sequence). CDR3 sequence: CASSLWGSQNGEAFF. In DNA, the CDR3 is TGTGCCAGCAGCTTGTGGGGCTCACAAAATGGGGAAGCTTTCTTT.

This clone was seen more than once but under ten times. The V call is TRBV6-5, the J call TRBJ1-2; D uncertain. Germline loops: CDR1 MNHEY, CDR2 SVGAGI. The CDR3 is 14 residues long. The V end was cut by 6 bases, the J end by 2 bases, with 13 bases between. CDR3 nucleotides: TGTGCCAGCAGCCCGACCGGCCCAAACTATGGCTACACCTTC. Translated: CASSPTGPNYGYTF.

The chain uses TRBV18 and TRBJ2-3; no firm D call. CDR1 is KGHSH, CDR2 LQKENI, per germline. This CDR3 has 12 amino acids. V was trimmed by 1 base and J by 6 bases, leaving 5 bases between them. The chain's CDR3 is CASSPRADTQYF. Here the CDR3 DNA reads TGTGCCAGCTCACCACGGGCGGATACGCAGTATTTT.

V is TRBV4-1 and J is TRBJ1-4; 7 bases are shared with TRBD1. With 0 bases clipped from V and 5 bases from J, the junction kept 0 bases outside the gene matches. There are 14 residues in the CDR3. Germline V gene sequence: CDR1 MGHRA, CDR2 YSYEKL. The CDR3 DNA follows: TGCGCCAGCAGCCAAGAGGACAGGAATGAAAAACTGTTTTTT. The encoded protein is CASSQEDRNEKLFF.

Here the CDR3 DNA reads TGTGCCAGCAGTTTTTCTAGTGGCCCGGGACAGGGGGGATATGGCTACACCTTC. This sequence encodes CASSFSSGPGQGGYGYTF. This chain links TRBV27 with TRBJ1-2; 11 nucleotides align to TRBD1. V gave up 3 bases and J gave up 5 bases; unmatched junction bases: 14. From germline, CDR1 is MNHEY and CDR2 SMNVEV (reference sequence). The CDR3 loop spans 18 amino acids.

The CDR3 DNA is TGTGCCAGCAGTTTCCAGCCCTTCTCCTACGAGCAGTACTTC. This translates into CASSFQPFSYEQYF. The J gene is TRBJ2-7, the V gene TRBV27, with D uncertain. V lost 3 bases and J lost 0, with 9 bases in between. Per the germline V gene, CDR1 is MNHEY and CDR2 is SMNVEV (reference sequence). The CDR3 loop spans 14 amino acids.

CDR3 sequence reads: CASSLLPGGAETQYF. CDR3 DNA sequence: TGTGCCAGCAGTTTACTCCCAGGGGGCGCGGAGACCCAGTACTTC. The genes are TRBV28 and TRBJ2-5, with 8 bases aligning to TRBD1. The V segment lost 2 bases and the J segment 5 bases; nucleotides outside the gene matches: 7. The CDR3 has 15 amino acids. Germline V CDR1 and CDR2: MDHEN, SYDVKM.

The chain employs TRBV6-1 and TRBJ2-7, with TRBD1 matching over 7 bases. Per germline, CDR1 MNHNS and CDR2 SASEGT. This CDR3 is 18 amino acids long. Unmatched junction bases numbered 12, after V lost 1 base and J lost 0 bases. Here the CDR3 DNA reads TGTGCCAGCAGTGAAGTATTGCTGGGGGACAGCCGCTCCTACGAGCAGTACTTC. The encoded protein is CASSEVLLGDSRSYEQYF.

This chain connects TRBV29-1 to TRBJ2-7; TRBD2 matches at 11 bases. Germline loops: CDR1 SQVTM, CDR2 ANQGSEA. With V trimmed by 6 bases and J by 6 bases, 13 bases remained unmatched. The CDR3 extends over 15 amino acids. CDR3 amino acids: CSVNRSGRADGEQYF. The DNA for the CDR3 is TGCAGCGTAAACCGTAGCGGGAGGGCCGATGGCGAGCAGTACTTC.

This clone was detected once. The V gene is TRBV9, the J gene TRBJ2-3, with D perhaps matching TRBD2 (6 bases). Trimming left V 1 base short and J 4 bases short, with 7 bases between. The CDR3 length is 13 residues. Germline V CDR1 and CDR2: SGDLS, YYNGEE. The CDR3 nucleotides read TGTGCCAGCAGCGTACCTAGCGCAGATACGCAGTATTTT. It specifies CASSVPSADTQYF.

The chain couples TRBV30 to TRBJ1-3, with D perhaps matching TRBD1 (5 bases). The CDR3 extends over 12 amino acids. Germline V gives CDR1 GTSNPN, CDR2 SVGIG (reference sequence). V was shortened by 8 bases and J by 1 base, with 9 bases between the two germline ends. CDR3 bases: TGTGCCCTGACAGATTCTGGAAACACCATATATTTT. This encodes CALTDSGNTIYF. Full variable domain (outside the CDR3, taken from reference TRBV30 and TRBJ1-3): SQTIHQWPATLVQPVGSPLSLECTVEGTSNPNLYWYRQAAGRGLQLLFYSVGIGQISSEVPQNLSASRPQDRQFILSSKKLLLSDSGFYLCALTDSGNTIYFGEGSWLTVV.

This rearrangement joins TRBV27 to TRBJ2-5; tentatively, D is TRBD1 (5 bases). The V gene lost 3 bases and the J gene lost 4 bases, with 9 bases spanning the gap. CDR1 is MNHEY, CDR2 SMNVEV, per germline (reference sequence). This CDR3 has 13 residues. CDR3 in amino acids: CASSFNRIETQYF. As DNA, the CDR3 is TGTGCCAGCAGTTTTAACAGGATAGAGACCCAGTACTTC.

This clone was observed a handful of times. This chain connects TRBV4-1 to TRBJ2-5, with D possibly called TRBD1 or TRBD2 (6 bases each). The CDR3 is 14 amino acids. Germline CDR1 MGHRA, CDR2 YSYEKL. V gave up 0 bases and J gave up 5 bases, with 10 bases separating them. CDR3 sequence reads: CASSQEGGLETQYF. Written as DNA, the CDR3 is TGCGCCAGCAGCCAAGAAGGGGGGTTGGAGACCCAGTACTTC.

The chain employs TRBV7-9 and TRBJ2-7; possibly TRBD2 for D (5 bases). The germline gives CDR1 SEHNR, CDR2 FQNEAQ (reference sequence). The germline V and J ends were trimmed by 1 base and 0 bases, with 10 bases remaining between them. The CDR3 length is 15 residues. In DNA form, the CDR3 reads TGTGCCAGCAGCTTAGATAGTAGCGTCTCCTACGAGCAGTACTTC. As protein: CASSLDSSVSYEQYF.

V usage is TRBV6-4 and J usage is TRBJ1-2, with unresolved D. CDR3 size: 12 residues. V was trimmed by 0 bases and J by 4 bases, leaving 3 bases between them. Germline assignment: CDR1 MRHNA and CDR2 SNTAGT. Here the CDR3 reads CASSDSGYGYTF. In nucleotides, the CDR3 is TGTGCCAGCAGTGACTCGGGCTATGGCTACACCTTC.

A note on this clone: At one end the junction does not follow the germline gene, possibly because of a read error. V is TRBV7-7 and J is TRBJ2-3; weak D call: TRBD2 (5 bases). The germline gives CDR1 SSHAT, CDR2 FNYEAQ (reference sequence). The CDR3 loop spans 20 amino acids. CDR3 in amino acids: CASSPFLDSAGRTGGDTQYF. The CDR3, as DNA: TGTGCTAGCAGCCCCTTTTTGGATTCCGCGGGCCGAACGGGTGGGGATACGCAGTATTTT. The variable domain in full, with the rest retrieved from reference TRBV7-7 and TRBJ2-3, is GAGVSQSPRYKVTKRGQDVTLRCDPISSHATLYWYQQALGQGPEFLTYFNYEAQPDKSGLPSDRFSAERPEGSISTLTIQRTEQRDSAMYRCASSPFLDSAGRTGGDTQYFGPGTRLTVL.

This clone was counted once. This rearrangement joins TRBV19 to TRBJ1-5, with D unresolved. The CDR3 covers 16 residues. V dropped 6 bases and J dropped 1 base, with 16 bases sitting between them. CDR1 and CDR2 from the germline V gene are LNHDA and SQIVND (reference sequence). The CDR3 DNA follows: TGTGCCAGTAGCCCTAGAGGGCAGTGGAGCAATCAGCCCCAGCATTTT. Protein sequence: CASSPRGQWSNQPQHF.

The rearrangement joins TRBV4-3 to TRBJ2-7; D remains ambiguous. Germline-derived CDR1 and CDR2 are LGHNA and YSLEER. Trimming pared 0 bases from V and 3 bases from J, leaving 6 bases between. The CDR3 covers 13 residues. The CDR3 loop is CASSQDPRYEQYF. The CDR3 coding sequence is TGCGCCAGCAGCCAAGATCCCCGCTACGAGCAGTACTTC.

The rearrangement joins TRBV28 to TRBJ2-1; 7 bases align to TRBD2. The CDR3 covers 16 residues. After removal of 5 bases from V and 6 bases from J, the junction contained 13 bases not matched to a gene. Germline CDR1 reads MDHEN; CDR2 reads SYDVKM. CDR3 sequence: CASSPPSAGVGNEQFF. The DNA for the CDR3 is TGTGCCAGCAGTCCTCCCTCTGCGGGAGTAGGCAATGAGCAGTTCTTC.

The chain carries TRBV13 and TRBJ2-1; TRBD2 might be the D (5 bases). Deletions cut 6 bases from V and 5 bases from J, with 20 bases between. The CDR3 is 16 residues long. The germline CDR1 and CDR2 sequences are PRHDT and FYEKMQ (reference sequence). CDR3 nucleotides: TGTGCCAGCAGTTATCAGCGTCTTCCCGGGAACAATGAGCAGTTCTTC. Translation gives CASSYQRLPGNNEQFF.

V usage is TRBV7-2 and J usage is TRBJ2-5; perhaps TRBD1 as D (5 bases). Trimming cost V 7 bases and J 2 bases, with 17 bases left between them. This CDR3 is 15 amino acids long. CDR1 is SGHTA, CDR2 FQGNSA, per germline. CDR3 sequence: CASTSGRGSQETQYF. In DNA, the CDR3 is TGTGCCAGCACCTCTGGTAGGGGCAGTCAAGAGACCCAGTACTTC.

CDR3 DNA: TGTGCCAGCAGCCTTGGACCCGGACTCCGAGGGAACACTGAAGCTTTCTTT. Amino acid sequence: CASSLGPGLRGNTEAFF. The chain recombines TRBV7-9 with TRBJ1-1, with D uncertain. Germline V gives CDR1 SEHNR, CDR2 FQNEAQ (reference sequence). The CDR3 contains 17 residues. The V gene lost 5 bases and the J gene lost 1 base, with 20 bases spanning the gap.

V and J are TRBV5-4 and TRBJ2-7; 8 bases are a match to TRBD2. CDR1 is SGHNT, CDR2 YYREEE, per germline (reference sequence). With 4 bases clipped from V and 3 bases from J, the junction kept 9 bases outside the gene matches. The CDR3 is made up of 15 amino acids. CDR3 sequence: CASSPNLAGSYEQYF. The DNA of the CDR3 is TGTGCCAGCAGCCCAAATTTAGCGGGGAGCTACGAGCAGTACTTC.

On this clone: A junction end diverges from the germline sequence, so it may reflect a read error. The V gene is TRBV7-7, the J gene TRBJ2-7, with D perhaps TRBD2 (5 bases). The length of the CDR3 is 14 residues. CDR1 is SSHAT, CDR2 FNYEAQ, per germline (reference sequence). CDR3 in DNA: TGTGCTAGCAGCTTAGCGAGGACTGGCTACGAGCAGTACTTC. Its translation is CASSLARTGYEQYF.

This chain uses TRBV6-5 with TRBJ2-2, with D possibly TRBD1 on 6 matching bases. The V and J ends lost 2 bases and 1 base respectively, with 8 bases between them. The germline CDR1 and CDR2 sequences are MNHEY and SVGAGI. CDR3 length: 15 amino acids. This CDR3 reads CASSYGTMNTGELFF. The CDR3 nucleotides read TGTGCCAGCAGTTACGGGACAATGAACACCGGGGAGCTGTTTTTT.

V and J are TRBV5-4 and TRBJ2-3; TRBD1 or TRBD2 may be the D gene (6 bases each). Germline lookup yields CDR1 SGHNT and CDR2 YYREEE (reference sequence). This CDR3 is 15 amino acids long. V lost 8 bases, J lost 3 bases, and 19 bases lay in between. In nucleotides, the CDR3 is TGTGCCAGTACGGAGGGGGGCGGGATAACAGATACGCAGTATTTT. Translating gives CASTEGGGITDTQYF.